This entry describes one T cell receptor (beta chain). Its antigen remains unidentified. This record belongs to a study of PD-1 blockade in mismatch repair-deficient tumors. The overall study: Enrolled about 2013-2016, patients had progressing, pretreated mismatch repair-deficient cancers of around 12 types. General observations from the study: Rapid post-treatment expansion, then contraction, generally preceding radiologic response, marked tumor-resident clones.

PCR or immunohistochemistry showed mismatch repair deficiency in every enrolled patient. TCR sequencing covered a few patients who responded to pembrolizumab. Trimming took off 1 base at V and 0 bases at J, with 7 bases between the two ends. Germline V gene sequence: CDR1 MGHRA, CDR2 YSYEKL. The CDR3 is 15 residues long. Sequencing used immunoSEQ multiplex PCR; TCRdb keeps in-frame clones, though not all of them. The table shows 120,000 or so clones, with around nine tenths occurring only once. The sequence came from an adult with mismatch repair-deficient cancer. This specimen consisted of peripheral blood, obtained roughly 70 weeks after starting pembrolizumab. This chain joins TRBV4-1 and TRBJ1-5, with unresolved D. Here the CDR3 reads CASSQVGYSNQPQHF. The CDR3 region has the DNA TGCGCCAGCAGCCAAGTCGGGTATAGCAATCAGCCCCAGCATTTT.